The 21 T cell receptor beta chains below all came from one sample that was sequenced in a study of technical replicates of blood from several donors. Repertoires were generated with immunoSEQ multiplex PCR, while TCRdb's copy carries only in-frame clones and drops some. This repertoire shows around 61,000 clones, approximately 83% found once; its top ten account for roughly 5.1%. The material sequenced was PBMCs. The receptor source for this set is a human donor in good health. Some clones in this sample may be carry-over from other donors' samples.

The J gene is TRBJ2-3, the V gene TRBV29-1; 11 nucleotides align to TRBD1. Germline V CDR1 and CDR2: SQVTM, ANQGSEA. J was trimmed by 5 bases and V by 7 bases; bases with no gene match: 5. The CDR3 spans 13 residues. The DNA of the CDR3 is TGCAGCGCAAGGACAGGGGGCAAAGATACGCAGTATTTT. It yields the protein CSARTGGKDTQYF.

J is TRBJ2-7 and V is TRBV19; 9 bases are a match to TRBD1. Germline loops: CDR1 LNHDA, CDR2 SQIVND (reference sequence). The CDR3 length is 17 residues. With 6 bases clipped from V and 5 bases from J, the junction kept 17 bases outside the gene matches. DNA for the CDR3: TGTGCCAGTAGCATGGCCCCAAGTCCGGGACAGGGCCACGAGCAGTACTTC. Amino acid sequence: CASSMAPSPGQGHEQYF.

The rearrangement uses TRBV7-8 and TRBJ2-7; maybe TRBD1 (5 bases). The ends were cut back, 1 base at V and 2 bases at J, with 9 bases in the middle. This CDR3 comprises 14 residues. From germline, CDR1 is SGHVS and CDR2 FQNEAQ. Here the CDR3 DNA reads TGTGCCAGCAGCTTAGAACCAGGGCCCTACGAGCAGTACTTC. Protein product: CASSLEPGPYEQYF.

This rearrangement joins TRBV7-9 to TRBJ1-1, with 7 bases matching TRBD1. V shed 5 bases and J 8 bases; nucleotides not matched to a gene: 11. From germline, CDR1 is SEHNR and CDR2 FQNEAQ (reference sequence). The CDR3 runs 14 residues. CDR3 residues: CASSPGTAQGEAFF. As DNA, the CDR3 is TGTGCCAGCAGCCCAGGGACAGCACAAGGCGAAGCTTTCTTT. The full variable domain, rest sourced from reference TRBV7-9 and TRBJ1-1, is DTGVSQNPRHKITKRGQNVTFRCDPISEHNRLYWYRQTLGQGPEFLTYFQNEAQLEKSRLLSDRFSAERPKGSFSTLEIQRTEQGDSAMYLCASSPGTAQGEAFFGQGTRLTVV.

This chain joins TRBV6-6 and TRBJ2-1; 10 bases agree with TRBD2. The V and J ends lost 5 bases and 6 bases, in that order; junction bases with no gene match: 7. Germline CDR1 MNHNY, CDR2 SVGAGI (reference sequence). The length of the CDR3 is 15 residues. The CDR3 protein is CASSTSSGSINEQFF. Written as DNA, the CDR3 is TGTGCCAGCAGTACGTCTAGCGGGAGTATCAATGAGCAGTTCTTC.

This clone was picked up one time. The chain carries TRBV29-1 and TRBJ1-2; 7 bases align to TRBD1. After removal of 4 bases from V and 8 bases from J, the junction contained 7 bases not matched to a gene. CDR1 is SQVTM and CDR2 is ANQGSEA in the germline V gene. This CDR3 has 12 amino acids. The CDR3 is CSVVEGGGGYTF. The CDR3 nucleotides are TGCAGCGTTGTCGAAGGGGGCGGGGGCTACACCTTC.

The rearrangement joins TRBV10-3 to TRBJ2-4, with D possibly matching TRBD1 (5 bases). V was trimmed by 3 bases and J by 1 base, leaving 13 bases between them. The CDR3 has 16 residues. Per germline, CDR1 ENHRY and CDR2 SYGVKD. The CDR3 DNA is TGTGCCATCAGTGACTTTGGACATTCGGCCAAAAACATTCAGTACTTC. Translating gives CAISDFGHSAKNIQYF.

The chain employs TRBV5-6 and TRBJ2-5; D gene uncertain. Trimming stripped 2 bases from V and 5 bases from J, with 10 bases between. The CDR3 is made up of 13 amino acids. Germline V gene data show CDR1 as SGHDT and CDR2 as YYEEEE. CDR3 nucleotide sequence: TGTGCCAGCAGCTTTCGAAGCAAGGAGACCCAGTACTTC. The encoded protein is CASSFRSKETQYF.

This clone was observed once. V and J are TRBV4-2 and TRBJ2-2; D gene ambiguous. Germline assignment: CDR1 LGHNA and CDR2 YNFKEQ. V was shortened by 1 base and J by 0 bases, with 3 bases between the two germline ends. The length of the CDR3 is 14 residues. The DNA for the CDR3 is TGTGCCAGCAGCCAAGTAGCGAACACCGGGGAGCTGTTTTTT. It yields the protein CASSQVANTGELFF.

The chain is built from TRBV5-1 and TRBJ2-1; weak D call: TRBD1 (6 bases). V lost 4 bases to trimming and J lost 0 bases, with 11 bases between them. This CDR3 contains 15 residues. CDR1 and CDR2 from the germline V gene are SGHRS and YFSETQ. The CDR3 DNA is TGCGCCAGCAGCCCCGGGACACCCTCCTACAATGAGCAGTTCTTC. This sequence encodes CASSPGTPSYNEQFF. Drawing the rest from reference TRBV5-1 and TRBJ2-1, the complete variable domain is KAGVTQTPRYLIKTRGQQVTLSCSPISGHRSVSWYQQTPGQGLQFLFEYFSETQRNKGNFPGRFSGRQFSNSRSEMNVSTLELGDSALYLCASSPGTPSYNEQFFGPGTRLTVL.

A note on this clone: An end of the junction differs from the germline gene, which may be a read error. The CDR3 sequence is CASSLASYRTGIDEQYF. As DNA, the CDR3 is TGTGCCAGCAGCCTAGCGTCCTACCGGACAGGGATAGACGAGCAGTACTTC. V usage is TRBV7-2 and J usage is TRBJ2-7, with 8 nucleotides matching TRBD1. The CDR3 loop spans 17 amino acids. CDR1 SGHTA and CDR2 FQGNSA come from the germline V gene.

V and J are TRBV5-4 and TRBJ2-5; the match to TRBD2 covers 7 bases. The CDR3 runs to 15 residues. In germline, CDR1 is SGHNT, CDR2 YYREEE (reference sequence). The V gene end was trimmed by 1 base and the J gene end by 1 base; junction bases not matched to a gene: 4. The CDR3 loop reads CASSLRSSGQETQYF. CDR3 nucleotides: TGTGCCAGCAGCTTGCGGTCTAGCGGCCAAGAGACCCAGTACTTC.

A remark on this clone: A junction end diverges from the germline sequence, so it may reflect a read error. This CDR3 reads CASSPGPANAEAFF. The CDR3 DNA is TGTGCCAGCTCACCTGGTCCCGCGAACGCTGAAGCTTTCTTT. The chain carries TRBV18 and TRBJ1-1; the D is unclear. CDR3 length: 14 residues. Germline values: CDR1 KGHSH, CDR2 LQKENI.

This clone was recorded only once. V gene TRBV23-1 combines with J gene TRBJ1-2; 8 positions match TRBD1. Being an ORF, TRBV23-1 has a function that is uncertain. Trimming took 1 base from V and 5 from J; bases not matched to a gene: 9. The CDR3 extends over 16 amino acids. The CDR3 DNA reads as TGCGCCAGCAGTCAATGGACAGGGTGGGAATGGTATGGCTACACCTTC. It is translated as CASSQWTGWEWYGYTF.

The rearrangement joins TRBV6-5 to TRBJ2-3, with D uncertain. The germline V gene encodes CDR1 MNHEY and CDR2 SVGAGI. This CDR3 comprises 14 residues. V lost 2 bases and J lost 4, with 10 bases in between. The CDR3: CASSYSIRADTQYF. CDR3 in DNA: TGTGCCAGCAGTTACAGTATTCGGGCAGATACGCAGTATTTT.

The V call is TRBV5-1, the J call TRBJ1-2, with 7 positions matching TRBD1. This CDR3 has 15 amino acids. CDR1 and CDR2 from the germline V gene are SGHRS and YFSETQ. The junction had 8 bases not matched to a gene; V was cut back by 4 bases and J by 2 bases. The CDR3 loop is CASSPTAGGNYGYTF. The CDR3 DNA reads TGCGCCAGCAGCCCCACGGCAGGGGGAAACTATGGCTACACCTTC.

This clone appeared a few times. The chain has TRBV4-1 and TRBJ2-1; 7 positions agree with TRBD2. Looked up from germline, CDR1 is MGHRA and CDR2 is YSYEKL. V shed 1 base, J shed 3 bases, and the junction held 3 bases outside the gene matches. This CDR3 comprises 15 residues. The CDR3 spells CASSQGPGGYNEQFF. DNA for the CDR3: TGCGCCAGCAGCCAAGGGCCGGGGGGCTACAATGAGCAGTTCTTC.

V gene TRBV4-2 combines with J gene TRBJ2-2, with 7 bases matching TRBD2. CDR1 is LGHNA and CDR2 is YNFKEQ in the germline V gene. The length of the CDR3 is 17 residues. V dropped 4 bases and J dropped 6; count of bases not matched to a gene: 14. As DNA, the CDR3 is TGTGCCAGCAGCCCTAAGGGGAGGGGAGCTTTGGCCGGGGAGCTGTTTTTT. Translated: CASSPKGRGALAGELFF.

The chain has TRBV29-1 and TRBJ1-3, with 7 bases fitting TRBD1. Germline lookup yields CDR1 SQVTM and CDR2 ANQGSEA. The CDR3 has 14 residues. Trimming removed 8 bases from V and 4 bases from J; junction bases left unmatched: 11. The CDR3 coding sequence is TGCAGCACTACCGGGACAGCGGAGGGAAACACCATATATTTT. It specifies CSTTGTAEGNTIYF.

The rearrangement joins TRBV7-2 to TRBJ1-5, with a possible D match to TRBD1 (5 bases). The CDR3 is 16 amino acids. CDR1 is SGHTA and CDR2 is FQGNSA in the germline V gene. Trimming removed 1 base from V and 0 bases from J, with 10 bases in between. CDR3 sequence reads: CASSLEGFYSNQPQHF. DNA of the CDR3: TGTGCCAGCAGCTTAGAGGGGTTTTATAGCAATCAGCCCCAGCATTTT.

This clone was observed a handful of times. V usage is TRBV2 and J usage is TRBJ2-7; D gene uncertain. Germline values: CDR1 SNHLY, CDR2 FYNNEI. This CDR3 is 12 amino acids long. Between the trimmed V and J ends, which lost 6 bases and 3 bases, there was a span of 9 bases. CDR3 sequence: CASSPQNYEQYF. The CDR3 bases are TGTGCCAGCAGCCCCCAAAACTACGAGCAGTACTTC.